The sequence of this T cell receptor (beta chain) was determined in a study of cytomegalovirus exposure and HLA in healthy donors. Donors counted as nominally healthy when sampled, yet unrecorded immune exposures were likely. As for this clone: Its specificity is unknown.

Findings of the study overall: As a later analysis showed, a missense DCLRE1C variant was linked to trimming of TCR beta V- and J-genes.

Germline values: CDR1 MNHNY, CDR2 SVGAGI (reference sequence). J lost 5 bases, V lost 5 bases, and 3 bases had no gene match. The CDR3 contains 12 residues. Primers: 60 Vbeta forward and 13 Jbeta reverse. In the authors' workflow: Unique TCR beta chains totaled around 86 million in a later count, with around 11 million of them shared. Sequencing was performed with immunoSEQ multiplex PCR; in TCRdb, only in-frame clones are kept and a portion is missing. V and J calls plus clone size are reproduced from that table; the DNA served to infer D and trimming. The table lists 85,000 to 100,000 clones, about four fifths of them singletons.

The origin of this receptor is a female donor in good health and CMV-seropositive. The genes are TRBV6-6 and TRBJ2-7; 7 positions match TRBD1. The sequencing sample was made of PBMCs. CDR3 sequence reads: CASSLQGNEQYF. The CDR3 DNA sequence: TGTGCCAGCAGTCTACAGGGGAACGAGCAGTACTTC.